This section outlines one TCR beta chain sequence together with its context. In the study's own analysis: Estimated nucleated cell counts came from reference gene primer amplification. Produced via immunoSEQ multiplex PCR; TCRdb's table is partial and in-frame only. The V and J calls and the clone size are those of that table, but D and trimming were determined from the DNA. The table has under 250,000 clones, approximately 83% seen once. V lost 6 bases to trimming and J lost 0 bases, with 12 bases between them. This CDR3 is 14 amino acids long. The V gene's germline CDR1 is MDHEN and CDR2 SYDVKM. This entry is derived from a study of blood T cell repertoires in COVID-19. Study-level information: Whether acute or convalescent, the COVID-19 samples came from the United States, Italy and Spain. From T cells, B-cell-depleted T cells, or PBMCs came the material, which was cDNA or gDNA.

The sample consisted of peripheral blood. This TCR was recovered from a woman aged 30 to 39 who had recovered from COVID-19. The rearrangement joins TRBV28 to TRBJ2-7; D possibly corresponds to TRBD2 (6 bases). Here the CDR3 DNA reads TGTGCCAGCAGGGGAGGCTATAGCTCCTACGAGCAGTACTTC. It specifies CASRGGYSSYEQYF.